Following are 5 T cell receptor beta chains from one sample sequenced in a study of T-cell reconstitution after alpha-beta-depleted transplantation in children. Preparation of the TCRbeta library involved a method that used unique molecular identifiers. Each CDR3 protein gets one entry after TCRdb re-called the PCR reads with MiXCR. The sample records 400,000 to 550,000 distinct CDR3 sequences, about 10% being singletons. Sequenced here: PBMCs, sampled before TCRalphabeta/CD19-depleted stem cell transplant. These receptors were obtained from a child aged 2 to 15 with inherited bone marrow failure, due to receive a stem cell transplant.

This clonotype has a handful of counts. The chain carries TRBV12-3 or TRBV12-4 and TRBJ2-3; 9 positions agree with TRBD1. V shed 6 bases, J shed 4 bases, and the junction held 8 bases outside the gene matches. The CDR3 consists of 15 residues. For the CDR3, the DNA is TGTGCCAGCAGACCAGGGACAGGGCGCGCAGATACGCAGTATTTT. Translating it yields CASRPGTGRADTQYF.

This clonotype was observed at least ten times. The CDR3 region is CSVTGTGGITGELFF. In DNA, the CDR3 is TGCAGCGTTACCGGGACAGGGGGAATCACCGGGGAGCTGTTTTTT. The V gene is TRBV29-1, the J gene TRBJ2-2; 11 bases agree with TRBD1. Unmatched junction bases numbered 6, after V lost 5 bases and J lost 4 bases. CDR1 is SQVTM, CDR2 ANQGSEA, per germline. This CDR3 is built from 15 residues.

This clonotype has at least ten counts. Here the CDR3 reads CASILSGAPTDTQYF. The DNA of the CDR3 is TGTGCCAGTATTCTTAGCGGGGCACCCACAGATACGCAGTATTTT. The genes are TRBV18 and TRBJ2-3; 8 positions agree with TRBD2. The CDR3 spans 15 residues. CDR1 KGHSH and CDR2 LQKENI come from the germline V gene. The ends lost 9 bases at V and 2 bases at J; junction bases unmatched: 10.

CDR3 protein: CASSSPSGNSYNEQFF. The CDR3 bases are TGTGCCAGCAGCTCCCCTAGCGGAAACTCCTACAATGAGCAGTTCTTC. V usage is TRBV7-8 and J usage is TRBJ2-1; 7 nucleotides match TRBD2. V was clipped by 4 bases and J by 0 bases; unmatched bases: 6. CDR1 SGHVS and CDR2 FQNEAQ come from the germline V gene. The CDR3 totals 16 residues.

This clonotype was observed at least ten times. The V and J genes are TRBV7-2 and TRBJ1-6; D may be TRBD1 (5 bases). V shed 1 base and J shed 6 bases, with 13 bases lying between them. The CDR3 consists of 16 residues. CDR1 SGHTA and CDR2 FQGNSA come from the germline V gene. CDR3 nucleotides: TGTGCCAGCAGCTTAGTTCTGGGGACTTTTAATTCACCCCTCCACTTT. Amino acid sequence: CASSLVLGTFNSPLHF. The full variable domain, in which reference TRBV7-2 and TRBJ1-6 provide the parts outside the CDR3, is GAGVSQSPSNKVTEKGKDVELRCDPISGHTALYWYRQSLGQGLEFLIYFQGNSAPDKSGLPSDRFSAERTGGSVSTLTIQRTQQEDSAVYLCASSLVLGTFNSPLHFGNGTRLTVT.